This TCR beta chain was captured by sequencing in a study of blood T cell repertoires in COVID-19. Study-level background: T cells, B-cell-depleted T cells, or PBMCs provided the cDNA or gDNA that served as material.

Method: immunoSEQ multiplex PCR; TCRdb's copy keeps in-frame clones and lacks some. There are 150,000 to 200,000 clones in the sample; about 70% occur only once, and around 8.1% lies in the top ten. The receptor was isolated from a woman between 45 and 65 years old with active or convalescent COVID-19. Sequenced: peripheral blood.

CDR3: CASNPDRGLYGYTF. The CDR3 DNA sequence: TGTGCCAGCAACCCGGACAGGGGTCTCTATGGCTACACCTTC. The chain uses TRBV6-5 and TRBJ1-2; 9 nucleotides align to TRBD1. J gave up 4 bases and V 7 bases, and 7 bases lay outside the gene matches. Germline V gene sequence: CDR1 MNHEY, CDR2 SVGAGI. The CDR3 consists of 14 residues.